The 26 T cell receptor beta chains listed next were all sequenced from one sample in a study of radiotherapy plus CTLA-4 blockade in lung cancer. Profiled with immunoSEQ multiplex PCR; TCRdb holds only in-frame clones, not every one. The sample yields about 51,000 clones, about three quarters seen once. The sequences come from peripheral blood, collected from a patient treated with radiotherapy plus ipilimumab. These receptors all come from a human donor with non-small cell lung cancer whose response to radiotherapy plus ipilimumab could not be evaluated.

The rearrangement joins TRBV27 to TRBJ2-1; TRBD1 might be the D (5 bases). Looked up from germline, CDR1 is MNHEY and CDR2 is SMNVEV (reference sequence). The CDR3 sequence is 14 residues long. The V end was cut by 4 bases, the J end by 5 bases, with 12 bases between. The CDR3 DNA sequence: TGTGCCAGCAGTTCCCCGACAGTAAACAATGAGCAGTTCTTC. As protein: CASSSPTVNNEQFF.

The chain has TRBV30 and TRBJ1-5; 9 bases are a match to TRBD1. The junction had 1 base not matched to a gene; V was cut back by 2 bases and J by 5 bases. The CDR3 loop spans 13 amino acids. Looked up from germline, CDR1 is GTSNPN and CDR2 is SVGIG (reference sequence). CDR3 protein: CAWSRQGDQPQHF. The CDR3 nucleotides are TGTGCCTGGAGTCGACAGGGGGATCAGCCCCAGCATTTT.

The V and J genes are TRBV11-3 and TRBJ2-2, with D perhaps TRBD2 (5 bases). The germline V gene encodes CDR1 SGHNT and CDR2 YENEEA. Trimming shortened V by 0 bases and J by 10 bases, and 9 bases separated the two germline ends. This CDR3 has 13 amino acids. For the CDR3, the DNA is TGTGCCAGCAGCTTAGAACGACGGGAGGAGCTGTTTTTT. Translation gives CASSLERREELFF. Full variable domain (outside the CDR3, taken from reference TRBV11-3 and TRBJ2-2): EAGVVQSPRYKIIEKKQPVAFWCNPISGHNTLYWYLQNLGQGPELLIRYENEEAVDDSQLPKDRFSAERLKGVDSTLKIQPAELGDSAVYLCASSLERREELFFGEGSRLTVL.

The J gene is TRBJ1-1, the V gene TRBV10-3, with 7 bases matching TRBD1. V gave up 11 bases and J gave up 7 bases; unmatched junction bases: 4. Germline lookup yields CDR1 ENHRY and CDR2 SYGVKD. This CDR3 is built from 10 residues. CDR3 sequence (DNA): TGTGCCTCTGGGACAGATGAAGCTTTCTTT. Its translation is CASGTDEAFF.

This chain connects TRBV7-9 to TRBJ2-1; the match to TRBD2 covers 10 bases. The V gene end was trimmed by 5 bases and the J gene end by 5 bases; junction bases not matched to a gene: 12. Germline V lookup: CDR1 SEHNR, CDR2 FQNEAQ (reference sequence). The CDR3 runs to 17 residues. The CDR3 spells CASSLLGLAGADNEQFF. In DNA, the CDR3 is TGTGCCAGCAGCCTTCTAGGGCTAGCGGGAGCAGACAATGAGCAGTTCTTC.

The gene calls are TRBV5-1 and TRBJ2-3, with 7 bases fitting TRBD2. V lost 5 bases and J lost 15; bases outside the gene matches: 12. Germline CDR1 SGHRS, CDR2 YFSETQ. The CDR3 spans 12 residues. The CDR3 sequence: CASSPLAGEHYF. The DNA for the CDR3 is TGCGCCAGCAGTCCACTGGCGGGAGAGCACTATTTT.

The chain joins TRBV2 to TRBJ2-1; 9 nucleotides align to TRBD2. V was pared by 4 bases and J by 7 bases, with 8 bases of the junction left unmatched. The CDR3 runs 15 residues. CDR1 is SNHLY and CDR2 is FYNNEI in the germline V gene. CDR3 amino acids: CASSVLAGGRNEQFF. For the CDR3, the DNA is TGTGCCAGCAGTGTTTTGGCGGGAGGGCGGAATGAGCAGTTCTTC. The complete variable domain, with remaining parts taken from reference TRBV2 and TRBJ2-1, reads EPEVTQTPSHQVTQMGQEVILRCVPISNHLYFYWYRQILGQKVEFLVSFYNNEISEKSEIFDDQFSVERPDGSNFTLKIRSTKLEDSAMYFCASSVLAGGRNEQFFGPGTRLTVL.

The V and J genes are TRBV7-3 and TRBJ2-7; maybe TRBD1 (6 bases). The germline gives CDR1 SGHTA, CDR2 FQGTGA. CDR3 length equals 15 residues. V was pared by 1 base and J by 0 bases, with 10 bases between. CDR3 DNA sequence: TGTGCCAGCAGCTTAATTGGGGGCCTCTCCTACGAGCAGTACTTC. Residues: CASSLIGGLSYEQYF.

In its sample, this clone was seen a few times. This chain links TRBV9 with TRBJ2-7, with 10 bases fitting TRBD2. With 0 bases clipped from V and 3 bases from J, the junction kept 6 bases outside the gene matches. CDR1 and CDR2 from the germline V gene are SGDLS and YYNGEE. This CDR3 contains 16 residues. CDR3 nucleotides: TGTGCCAGCAGCGTAGGCCAAGCGGGGGGGAACTACGAGCAGTACTTC. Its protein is CASSVGQAGGNYEQYF.

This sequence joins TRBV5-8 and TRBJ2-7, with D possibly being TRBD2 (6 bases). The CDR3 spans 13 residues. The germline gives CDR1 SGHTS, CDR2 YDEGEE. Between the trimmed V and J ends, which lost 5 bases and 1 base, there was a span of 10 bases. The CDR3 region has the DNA TGTGCCAGCAGACAGACTAGTTCCTACGAGCAGTACTTC. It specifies CASRQTSSYEQYF.

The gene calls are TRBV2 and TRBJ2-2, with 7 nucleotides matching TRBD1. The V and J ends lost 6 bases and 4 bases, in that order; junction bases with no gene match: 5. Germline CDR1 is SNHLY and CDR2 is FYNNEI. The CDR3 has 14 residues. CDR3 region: CASRDRLATGELFF. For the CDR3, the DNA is TGTGCCAGCAGGGACAGGTTGGCCACCGGGGAGCTGTTTTTT.

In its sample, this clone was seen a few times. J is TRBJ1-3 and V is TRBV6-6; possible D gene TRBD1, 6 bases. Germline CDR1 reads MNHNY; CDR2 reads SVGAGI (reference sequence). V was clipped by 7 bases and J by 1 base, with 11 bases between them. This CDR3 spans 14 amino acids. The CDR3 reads CASTIQGSGNTIYF. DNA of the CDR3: TGTGCCAGCACCATACAGGGATCTGGAAACACCATATATTTT.

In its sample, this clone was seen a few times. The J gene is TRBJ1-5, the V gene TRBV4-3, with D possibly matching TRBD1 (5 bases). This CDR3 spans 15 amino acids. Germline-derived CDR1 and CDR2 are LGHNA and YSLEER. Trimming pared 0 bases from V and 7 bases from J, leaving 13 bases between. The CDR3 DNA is TGCGCCAGCAGCCAAGATTGGGGGGGAGGACAGCCCCAGCATTTT. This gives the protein CASSQDWGGGQPQHF.

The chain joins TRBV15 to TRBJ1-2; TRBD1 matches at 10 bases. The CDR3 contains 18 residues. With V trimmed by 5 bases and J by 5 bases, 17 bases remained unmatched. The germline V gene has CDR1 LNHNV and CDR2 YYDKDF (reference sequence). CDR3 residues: CATSGPGDRGFVWYGYTF. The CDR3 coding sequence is TGTGCCACCAGCGGGCCGGGGGACAGGGGCTTTGTTTGGTATGGCTACACCTTC.

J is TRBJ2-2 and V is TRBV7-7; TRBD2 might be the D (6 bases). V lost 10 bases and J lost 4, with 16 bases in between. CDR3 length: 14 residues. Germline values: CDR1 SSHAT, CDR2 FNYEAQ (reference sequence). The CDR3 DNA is TGTGCCACAGGAGGGGCGGCCCGCACCGGGGAGCTGTTTTTT. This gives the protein CATGGAARTGELFF.

The CDR3 reads CACKRRGGPGDTQYF. Written as DNA, the CDR3 is TGTGCCTGCAAGAGGCGGGGGGGACCCGGAGATACGCAGTATTTT. This chain connects TRBV7-9 to TRBJ2-3, with 9 bases matching TRBD2. The CDR3 length is 15 residues. Germline CDR1 and CDR2: SEHNR and FQNEAQ (reference sequence). Trimming at V came to 11 bases and at J to 5 bases, leaving 14 bases not matched to a gene.

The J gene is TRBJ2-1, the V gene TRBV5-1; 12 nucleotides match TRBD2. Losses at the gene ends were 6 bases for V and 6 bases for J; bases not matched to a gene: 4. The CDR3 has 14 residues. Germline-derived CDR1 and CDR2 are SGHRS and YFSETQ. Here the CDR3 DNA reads TGCGCCAGCAAAGGACTAGCGGGGACCAATGAGCAGTTCTTC. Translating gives CASKGLAGTNEQFF.

CDR3 bases: TGTGCCAGCAGCATAACAGGGGGCCGCTACAATGAGCAGTTCTTC. Translated, it gives CASSITGGRYNEQFF. The rearrangement uses TRBV5-8 and TRBJ2-1; the match to TRBD1 covers 9 bases. Germline V gene data show CDR1 as SGHTS and CDR2 as YDEGEE. The V gene end was trimmed by 4 bases and the J gene end by 3 bases; junction bases not matched to a gene: 5. This CDR3 has 15 residues.

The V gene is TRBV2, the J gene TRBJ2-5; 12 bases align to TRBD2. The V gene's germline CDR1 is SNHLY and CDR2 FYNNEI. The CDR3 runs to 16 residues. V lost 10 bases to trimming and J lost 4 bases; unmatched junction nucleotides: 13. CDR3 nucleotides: TGTGCCATTACCGGGACTAGCGGGTGGGTGGGAGAGACCCAGTACTTC. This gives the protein CAITGTSGWVGETQYF.

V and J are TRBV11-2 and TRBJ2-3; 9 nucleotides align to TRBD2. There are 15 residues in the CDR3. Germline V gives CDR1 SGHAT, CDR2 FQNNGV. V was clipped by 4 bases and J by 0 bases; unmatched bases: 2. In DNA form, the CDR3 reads TGTGCCAGCAGCTCGGGACTAGCTAGCACAGATACGCAGTATTTT. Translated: CASSSGLASTDTQYF. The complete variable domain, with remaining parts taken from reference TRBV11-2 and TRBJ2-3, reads EAGVAQSPRYKIIEKRQSVAFWCNPISGHATLYWYQQILGQGPKLLIQFQNNGVVDDSQLPKDRFSAERLKGVDSTLKIQPAKLEDSAVYLCASSSGLASTDTQYFGPGTRLTVL.

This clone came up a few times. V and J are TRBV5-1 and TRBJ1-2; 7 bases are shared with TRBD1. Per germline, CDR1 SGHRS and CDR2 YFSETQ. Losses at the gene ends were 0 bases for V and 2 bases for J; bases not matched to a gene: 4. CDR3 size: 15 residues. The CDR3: CASSLGVGGNYGYTF. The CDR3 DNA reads TGCGCCAGCAGCTTGGGGGTAGGGGGCAACTATGGCTACACCTTC.

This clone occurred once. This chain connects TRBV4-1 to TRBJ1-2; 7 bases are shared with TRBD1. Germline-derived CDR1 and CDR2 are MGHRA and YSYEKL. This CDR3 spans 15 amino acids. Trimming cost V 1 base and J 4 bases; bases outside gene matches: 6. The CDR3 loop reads CASSQVVGQTYGYTF. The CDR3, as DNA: TGCGCCAGCAGCCAAGTGGTGGGACAGACCTATGGCTACACCTTC.

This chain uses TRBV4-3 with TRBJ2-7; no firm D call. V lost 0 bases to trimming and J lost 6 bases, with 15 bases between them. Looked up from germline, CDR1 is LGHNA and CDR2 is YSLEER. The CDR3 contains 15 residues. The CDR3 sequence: CASSQDTSFQFEQYF. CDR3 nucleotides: TGCGCCAGCAGCCAAGATACCTCGTTCCAGTTCGAGCAGTACTTC.

The CDR3 bases are TGTGCCAGCAGCTCAAATAGAGACAGGTTCTTT. It encodes CASSSNRDRFF. V is TRBV28 and J is TRBJ1-1, with D tentatively TRBD1 (6 bases). The CDR3 contains 11 residues. Germline lookup yields CDR1 MDHEN and CDR2 SYDVKM. V shed 6 bases and J shed 14 bases, with 16 bases lying between them.

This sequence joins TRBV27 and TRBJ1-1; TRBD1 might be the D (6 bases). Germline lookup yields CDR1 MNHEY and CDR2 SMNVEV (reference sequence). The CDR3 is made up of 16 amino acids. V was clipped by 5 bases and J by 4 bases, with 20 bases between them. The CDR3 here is CASSPHPSQGGTEAFF. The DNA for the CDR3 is TGTGCCAGCAGTCCCCATCCCTCACAGGGTGGCACTGAAGCTTTCTTT.

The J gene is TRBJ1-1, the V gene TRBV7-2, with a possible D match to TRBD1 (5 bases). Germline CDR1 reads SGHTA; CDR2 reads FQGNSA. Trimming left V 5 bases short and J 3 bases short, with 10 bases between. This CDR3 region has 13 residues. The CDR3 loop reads CASSRDRYTEAFF. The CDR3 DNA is TGTGCCAGCAGCAGAGACAGATACACTGAAGCTTTCTTT. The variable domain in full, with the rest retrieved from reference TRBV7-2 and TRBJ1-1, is GAGVSQSPSNKVTEKGKDVELRCDPISGHTALYWYRQSLGQGLEFLIYFQGNSAPDKSGLPSDRFSAERTGGSVSTLTIQRTQQEDSAVYLCASSRDRYTEAFFGQGTRLTVV.